These 4 T cell receptor beta chains were all obtained from the same sample, sequenced in a study of OX40 agonist ivuxolimab in advanced cancers. Sequencing was performed with immunoSEQ multiplex PCR; in TCRdb, only in-frame clones are kept and a portion is missing. The sample contains about 110,000 clones, approximately 89% of which appear only once. Sequences were derived from CD4+ or CD8+ T cells sorted from blood, sampled in a trial of the OX40 agonist ivuxolimab. These receptors were collected from an adult with an advanced solid tumor such as melanoma, head and neck, liver or kidney cancer.

V is TRBV28 and J is TRBJ2-1; TRBD1 or TRBD2 may be the D gene (6 bases each). Germline CDR1 is MDHEN and CDR2 is SYDVKM. V was cut by 6 bases and J by 4 bases, with 7 bases left in between. The CDR3 consists of 12 residues. In DNA, the CDR3 is TGTGCCAGCAGAGGGGGGTACAATGAGCAGTTCTTC. Amino acid sequence: CASRGGYNEQFF.

The chain is built from TRBV28 and TRBJ2-3; D is possibly TRBD2 (6 bases). The ends were cut back, 3 bases at V and 4 bases at J, with 14 bases in the middle. The CDR3 runs to 15 residues. The germline V gene encodes CDR1 MDHEN and CDR2 SYDVKM. The CDR3 loop reads CASSLSRGGSDTQYF. The CDR3 DNA reads as TGTGCCAGCAGTTTGAGCCGAGGAGGGTCAGATACGCAGTATTTT. Filled out from reference TRBV28 and TRBJ2-3, the complete variable domain reads DVKVTQSSRYLVKRTGEKVFLECVQDMDHENMFWYRQDPGLGLRLIYFSYDVKMKEKGDIPEGYSVSREKKERFSLILESASTNQTSMYLCASSLSRGGSDTQYFGPGTRLTVL.

This CDR3 reads CASSQGRGHNEKLFF. DNA of the CDR3: TGTGCCAGTAGCCAGGGTAGGGGGCATAATGAAAAACTGTTTTTT. V and J are TRBV19 and TRBJ1-4, with TRBD1 matching over 7 bases. J lost 4 bases, V lost 6 bases, and 8 bases had no gene match. The CDR3 has 15 residues. The germline V gene encodes CDR1 LNHDA and CDR2 SQIVND (reference sequence). Looking up the rest from reference TRBV19 and TRBJ1-4 gives the full variable domain: DGGITQSPKYLFRKEGQNVTLSCEQNLNHDAMYWYRQDPGQGLRLIYYSQIVNDFQKGDIAEGYSVSREKKESFPLTVTSAQKNPTAFYLCASSQGRGHNEKLFFGSGTQLSVL.

Comments on this clone: Additional DNA sequences in this sample encode the identical CDR3. The chain has TRBV7-3 and TRBJ2-1; 13 nucleotides line up with TRBD2. The CDR3 loop spans 15 amino acids. Germline lookup yields CDR1 SGHTA and CDR2 FQGTGA. Unmatched junction bases numbered 5, after V lost 5 bases and J lost 7 bases. In DNA form, the CDR3 reads TGTGCCAGCAGCCTACTAGCGGGAGGGCCTAATGAGCAGTTCTTC. This sequence encodes CASSLLAGGPNEQFF.